This TCR beta chain comes out of a study of blood T cell repertoires in COVID-19. Study as a whole: The United States, Italy and Spain provided the acute and convalescent COVID-19 samples. PBMCs, B-cell-depleted T cells, or T cells were the source of the cDNA or gDNA that made up the material.

Original processing methods: Reference gene primer amplification in the assay estimated nucleated cell counts. The method was immunoSEQ multiplex PCR; TCRdb's version includes in-frame clones alone and lacks a portion of them. V, J and clone size reflect that table, while D and trimming were determined from the DNA. The table includes 150,000 to 200,000 clones, roughly nine tenths detected once. V was pared by 8 bases and J by 7 bases, with 12 bases of the junction left unmatched. Germline V CDR1 and CDR2: LGHDT, YNNKEL (reference sequence). The CDR3 covers 14 residues. The J gene is TRBJ2-7, the V gene TRBV3-1 (or the pseudogene TRBV3-2); TRBD2 agrees at 9 bases. The receptor was derived from a man aged 55-75 years with active or convalescent COVID-19. The specimen sequenced was peripheral blood. CDR3: CASGGGRAGREQYF. DNA for the CDR3: TGTGCCAGCGGAGGCGGGAGGGCCGGTCGGGAGCAGTACTTC.